These 9 T cell receptor beta chains share one sample of origin, sequenced in a study of tumor and adjacent non-tumor tissue in lung cancer (dated by TCRdb to 2016 to 2018). RNA was extracted from bulk unsorted tissue and checked for quality with a NanoDrop ND-1000 and an Agilent 2100. The library was generated by multiplex PCR. TCRdb lists the instrument as Illumina HiSeq 2500. Following protocols modified from ARM-PCR, the researchers constructed TCRbeta libraries through three rounds of nested PCR with primers (Table S4). In-frame beta chains were kept once TCRdb had trimmed the public reads at Q25 with fastp and called clones with MiXCR. Each entry is one CDR3 protein sequence, shown with its most common DNA and genes. Counted in this sample were roughly 120,000 distinct CDR3 sequences; approximately 87% of them appeared once. In total, the top ten clones hold 22% of the sample. Sequenced: lung tumor tissue. Receptors originate from a man in his 70s with non-small cell lung cancer.

The genes are TRBV6-5 and TRBJ2-2; D remains ambiguous. Germline assignment: CDR1 MNHEY and CDR2 SVGAGI. CDR3 size: 15 residues. Trimming removed 4 bases from V and 7 bases from J, with 16 bases in between. CDR3 amino acids: CASSFLGRGNGELFF. The DNA for the CDR3 is TGTGCCAGCAGTTTCCTAGGACGAGGCAACGGGGAGCTGTTTTTT.

Concerning this clonotype itself: It is likely a read error, because the conserved phenylalanine at the end of the CDR3 is missing. It is unclear where the CDR3 begins or ends on the DNA, so no DNA is shown, and the CDR3 is as TCRdb lists it. This chain uses TRBV10-2 with TRBJ1-5; TRBD1, the table's D call, lacks a check against the DNA. Germline assignment: CDR1 WSHSY and CDR2 SAAADI. From its first to its last residue, the CDR3 has 15 amino acids. This chain's CDR3 is CAMKTDRVVAISPSI.

Points on this clonotype: A read error may produce the germline difference seen at one junction end. This rearrangement joins TRBV4-2 to TRBJ2-2; 9 nucleotides align to TRBD2. This CDR3 has 17 residues. Germline V CDR1 and CDR2: LGHNA, YNFKEQ. The CDR3 region has the DNA TGTGCCAGCAGCCGGTATGAGCGGGGGGCCAATACCGGGGAGCTGTTTTTC. It encodes CASSRYERGANTGELFF.

CDR3 bases: TGCAGTGTCGAGGGCGTCGGAAACACCATATATTTT. It is translated as CSVEGVGNTIYF. The chain employs TRBV29-1 and TRBJ1-3; no definite D call. The CDR3 loop spans 12 amino acids. The germline gives CDR1 SQVTM, CDR2 ANQGSEA.

Notes on this clonotype: One junction end disagrees with the germline gene, perhaps due to a read error. The chain joins TRBV11-3 to TRBJ1-1, with D uncertain. The CDR3 totals 16 residues. Germline CDR1 SGHNT, CDR2 YENEEA. In DNA form, the CDR3 reads TGTGCCAGCAGCTTAAAGATAGGGTGGATGAACATTGAAGTTTTCTTT. Translating gives CASSLKIGWMNIEVFF.

For this clonotype: One end of the junction varies from germline; a read error may be responsible. The chain is built from TRBV12-3 or TRBV12-4 and TRBJ1-6, with a weak D call TRBD1 (6 bases). The CDR3 is made up of 16 amino acids. For the CDR3, the DNA is TGTGCCAGCAGCCTCGGAGGGGGTCTGTATACTTCACCCCTCCACTTT. Protein: CASSLGGGLYTSPLHF.

Notes on this clonotype: At one end the junction does not follow the germline gene, possibly because of a read error. This chain uses TRBV15 with TRBJ2-4, with D unresolved. There are 12 residues in the CDR3. Germline V gene lookup returns CDR1 LNHNV and CDR2 YYDKDF (reference sequence). Written as DNA, the CDR3 is TGTGCCACCAGCAGAGATATGGGCATTCACTACTTC. Translation gives CATSRDMGIHYF.

About this clonotype itself: Possible read error: a much larger clone is one base away. V and J are TRBV20-1 and TRBJ1-5; a possible D gene is TRBD1 (5 bases). This CDR3 has 16 residues. The germline gives CDR1 DFQATT, CDR2 SNEGSKA (reference sequence). This chain's CDR3 is CSDRDLGDDRNQPQHF. Here the CDR3 DNA reads TGCAGTGATAGAGATCTAGGGGATGATCGCAATCAGCCCCAGCATTTT.

This clonotype was detected many times. V gene TRBV7-9 combines with J gene TRBJ2-1; D may be TRBD1 (6 bases). Deletions cut 5 bases from V and 4 bases from J, with 12 bases between. The length of the CDR3 is 14 residues. Germline V gene data show CDR1 as SEHNR and CDR2 as FQNEAQ (reference sequence). The CDR3 loop is CASSHGQLYNEQFF. The CDR3 DNA sequence: TGTGCCAGCAGCCACGGACAGCTATACAATGAGCAGTTCTTC.